One and the same sample provided the 13 T cell receptor beta chains below, sequenced in a study of T cell responses to AZD1222 COVID-19 vaccine. Here immunoSEQ multiplex PCR was the method, and the copy in TCRdb shows in-frame clones only, minus some. This table has about 150,000 clones, about 92% appearing once. Source: peripheral blood, taken on day 0 of AZD1222 vaccination. The receptors come from an adult in good health.

This chain connects TRBV4-2 to TRBJ1-1, with D perhaps TRBD1 (5 bases). The length of the CDR3 is 14 residues. The V and J ends lost 0 bases and 7 bases respectively, with 12 bases between them. From germline, CDR1 is LGHNA and CDR2 YNFKEQ. The CDR3 loop is CASSQDLGVFEAFF. CDR3 in DNA: TGTGCCAGCAGCCAAGATCTGGGGGTATTTGAAGCTTTCTTT.

CDR3 sequence (DNA): TGTGCCAGTTTTGTAGGGCCAGATACGCAGTATTTT. Amino acid sequence: CASFVGPDTQYF. The chain uses TRBV28 and TRBJ2-3; D gene unclear. The V end was cut by 9 bases, the J end by 4 bases, with 11 bases between. Germline V CDR1 and CDR2: MDHEN, SYDVKM. The CDR3 contains 12 residues.

Worth noting for this clone: No DNA is shown, since the ends of the CDR3 on it are uncertain; the CDR3 is the one TCRdb lists. The chain uses TRBV2 and TRBJ1-2. CDR1 is SNHLY, CDR2 FYNNEI, per germline. 14 amino acids form the CDR3, both terminal residues included. CDR3: CASSDLQMFGLGTF.

This chain links TRBV10-3 with TRBJ2-7; maybe TRBD1 (5 bases). The CDR3 length is 13 residues. Trimming cost V 7 bases and J 0 bases, with 10 bases left between them. CDR1 is ENHRY, CDR2 SYGVKD, per germline. The CDR3 region has the DNA TGTGCCATCAACCCAGGGCTCTCCTACGAGCAGTACTTC. Residues: CAINPGLSYEQYF.

This clone was seen just once. V and J are TRBV29-1 and TRBJ1-5, with 8 nucleotides matching TRBD1. J lost 3 bases, V lost 6 bases, and 7 bases had no gene match. In germline, CDR1 is SQVTM, CDR2 ANQGSEA. The CDR3 spans 14 residues. The CDR3 bases are TGCAGCGTGGGGGGACAGGACCCCAATCAGCCCCAGCATTTT. Protein: CSVGGQDPNQPQHF.

CDR3 DNA: TGTGCCAGTCGCCCGGGACGGACATGGAACACTGAAGCTTTCTTT. Protein product: CASRPGRTWNTEAFF. The chain employs TRBV19 and TRBJ1-1; possibly TRBD1 for D (5 bases). CDR1 is LNHDA and CDR2 is SQIVND in the germline V gene (reference sequence). V was cut by 8 bases and J by 1 base, with 17 bases left in between. The CDR3 totals 15 residues.

The chain employs TRBV29-1 and TRBJ1-5; D perhaps matches TRBD1 (6 bases). With 5 bases removed from V and 1 base from J, the gap between germline ends came to 12 bases. The germline CDR1 and CDR2 sequences are SQVTM and ANQGSEA. This CDR3 region has 14 residues. CDR3 region: CSVRTGMSNQPQHF. The CDR3 region has the DNA TGCAGCGTTAGAACAGGGATGAGCAATCAGCCCCAGCATTTT. Full variable domain (missing parts from reference TRBV29-1 and TRBJ1-5): SAVISQKPSRDICQRGTSLTIQCQVDSQVTMMFWYRQQPGQSLTLIATANQGSEATYESGFVIDKFPISRPNLTFSTLTVSNMSPEDSSIYLCSVRTGMSNQPQHFGDGTRLSIL.

The V and J genes are TRBV9 and TRBJ2-3; 7 positions agree with TRBD2. The CDR3 runs to 15 residues. V lost 0 bases and J lost 0; bases outside the gene matches: 1. CDR1 is SGDLS, CDR2 YYNGEE, per germline. The DNA for the CDR3 is TGTGCCAGCAGCGTAGCCGGGGGGAGCACAGATACGCAGTATTTT. Amino acid sequence: CASSVAGGSTDTQYF.

This chain links TRBV7-6 with TRBJ1-2; TRBD1 matches at 11 bases. From germline, CDR1 is SGHVS and CDR2 FNYEAQ. There are 18 residues in the CDR3. With 2 bases clipped from V and 8 bases from J, the junction kept 16 bases outside the gene matches. The CDR3 DNA is TGTGCCAGCAGCTTAATGCCGCCGGGACAGGGGGTATTACGAGGCTACACCTTC. Translating it yields CASSLMPPGQGVLRGYTF.

V usage is TRBV19 and J usage is TRBJ2-2; TRBD2 might be the D (5 bases). V was shortened by 7 bases and J by 7 bases, with 10 bases between the two germline ends. CDR1 and CDR2 (germline): LNHDA, SQIVND (reference sequence). This CDR3 contains 12 residues. The CDR3 sequence: CASNQRSGELFF. In DNA, the CDR3 is TGTGCCAGTAATCAGCGGAGCGGGGAGCTGTTTTTT.

The V gene is TRBV30, the J gene TRBJ1-1; TRBD1 might be the D (5 bases). Between the trimmed V and J ends, which lost 4 bases and 0 bases, there was a span of 15 bases. Germline CDR1 and CDR2: GTSNPN and SVGIG (reference sequence). The length of the CDR3 is 15 residues. CDR3 sequence: CAWKEWGGLNTEAFF. In DNA form, the CDR3 reads TGTGCCTGGAAAGAGTGGGGGGGATTGAACACTGAAGCTTTCTTT.

The J gene is TRBJ2-1, the V gene TRBV30; perhaps TRBD1 as D (6 bases). CDR3 length: 14 amino acids. The V and J ends lost 5 bases and 0 bases respectively, with 11 bases between them. Germline V gene sequence: CDR1 GTSNPN, CDR2 SVGIG (reference sequence). The chain's CDR3 is CAWGDIRSYNEQFF. In DNA, the CDR3 is TGTGCCTGGGGGGACATACGCTCCTACAATGAGCAGTTCTTC.

CDR3 loop: CASSRSVTAVEETQYF. DNA for the CDR3: TGTGCCAGCAGCCGATCGGTGACGGCAGTTGAAGAGACCCAGTACTTC. This chain connects TRBV11-2 to TRBJ2-5; D remains ambiguous. The CDR3 is made up of 16 amino acids. The V and J ends lost 5 bases and 3 bases respectively, with 19 bases between them. Germline V lookup: CDR1 SGHAT, CDR2 FQNNGV.